A single sample is the source of the 13 T cell receptor beta chains below, sequenced in a study of blood T cell repertoires in COVID-19. Method: immunoSEQ multiplex PCR; TCRdb's copy keeps in-frame clones and lacks some. Among 350,000 to 550,000 clones listed, around 87% were seen once. The sample comprised PBMCs or T cells enriched from blood (not recorded which). These receptors all stem from a man aged 30 to 45 who had recovered from COVID-19.

V and J are TRBV3-1 (or the pseudogene TRBV3-2) and TRBJ2-2; tentative D call: TRBD2 (6 bases). The CDR3 totals 15 residues. Trimming took 4 bases from V and 5 from J, leaving 14 bases between them. The germline V gene has CDR1 LGHDT and CDR2 YNNKEL (reference sequence). The CDR3: CASSPPLAETGELFF. CDR3 nucleotide sequence: TGTGCCAGCAGCCCCCCCTTAGCGGAGACCGGGGAGCTGTTTTTT.

The chain combines TRBV15 with TRBJ2-1; D perhaps matches TRBD1 (6 bases). Germline CDR1 LNHNV, CDR2 YYDKDF (reference sequence). This CDR3 is built from 14 residues. Trimming left V 9 bases short and J 4 bases short, with 16 bases between. CDR3 sequence: CATGGRHPYNEQFF. In nucleotides, the CDR3 is TGTGCCACAGGGGGACGGCACCCGTACAATGAGCAGTTCTTC.

This clone has ten or more counts. The V and J genes are TRBV19 and TRBJ1-1; D not resolved. The germline gives CDR1 LNHDA, CDR2 SQIVND (reference sequence). Trimming left V 3 bases short and J 1 base short, with 6 bases between. The CDR3 contains 13 residues. The CDR3 reads CASSISQNTEAFF. The DNA for the CDR3 is TGTGCCAGTAGTATTAGCCAGAACACTGAAGCTTTCTTT.

The genes are TRBV27 and TRBJ1-1, with D perhaps TRBD1 (6 bases). The CDR3 has 14 amino acids. V was clipped by 0 bases and J by 5 bases, with 10 bases between them. The germline gives CDR1 MNHEY, CDR2 SMNVEV (reference sequence). For the CDR3, the DNA is TGTGCCAGCAGTTTATCGGACAGAGGGACTGAAGCTTTCTTT. Protein product: CASSLSDRGTEAFF.

V usage is TRBV5-4 and J usage is TRBJ2-7; 7 positions agree with TRBD2. Germline V gene data show CDR1 as SGHNT and CDR2 as YYREEE (reference sequence). The V and J ends lost 2 bases and 5 bases, in that order; junction bases with no gene match: 4. This CDR3 has 13 amino acids. The DNA for the CDR3 is TGTGCCAGCAGCTTTGGGAGGGGTGACGAGCAGTACTTC. It translates to CASSFGRGDEQYF.

The chain is built from TRBV5-1 and TRBJ2-1, with D tentatively TRBD1 (6 bases). V shed 4 bases and J shed 15 bases, with 14 bases lying between them. CDR3 length: 11 amino acids. Germline V gives CDR1 SGHRS, CDR2 YFSETQ. The CDR3: CASSGPQGAFF. Here the CDR3 DNA reads TGCGCCAGCAGCGGCCCACAGGGCGCGTTCTTC.

This chain joins TRBV4-1 and TRBJ2-7; 7 bases are shared with TRBD1. There are 13 residues in the CDR3. V trimming: 6 bases; J trimming: 7 bases; junction bases outside the gene matches: 9. The germline V gene has CDR1 MGHRA and CDR2 YSYEKL. The CDR3, as DNA: TGCGCCAGCAGTCCCGACAGGGTTTGGGAGCAGTACTTC. It specifies CASSPDRVWEQYF.

The V call is TRBV14, the J call TRBJ2-1; the D is unclear. V was clipped by 4 bases and J by 10 bases, with 11 bases between them. The CDR3 has 12 residues. Looked up from germline, CDR1 is SGHDN and CDR2 is FVKESK. The CDR3 DNA reads TGTGCCAGCAGCCGGTCGTTGCGCGAGCAGTTCTTC. Translated: CASSRSLREQFF.

The chain links TRBV5-1 to TRBJ1-1; 12 positions match TRBD1. Germline V CDR1 and CDR2: SGHRS, YFSETQ. Trimming cost V 7 bases and J 4 bases; bases outside gene matches: 5. This CDR3 is 14 amino acids long. The CDR3 protein is CASSGTGGTTEAFF. CDR3 bases: TGCGCCAGCTCCGGGACAGGGGGCACCACTGAAGCTTTCTTT.

This sequence joins TRBV27 and TRBJ1-5; D unclear. The germline V gene encodes CDR1 MNHEY and CDR2 SMNVEV (reference sequence). Between the trimmed V and J ends, which lost 3 bases and 4 bases, there was a span of 16 bases. The CDR3 extends over 16 amino acids. The CDR3 loop is CASSFLSERGNQPQHF. For the CDR3, the DNA is TGTGCCAGCAGTTTCCTTTCGGAAAGAGGAAATCAGCCCCAGCATTTT.

The genes are TRBV4-1 and TRBJ1-2; tentatively, D is TRBD1 (5 bases). CDR3 size: 16 residues. CDR1 is MGHRA and CDR2 is YSYEKL in the germline V gene. Between the trimmed V and J ends, which lost 1 base and 7 bases, there was a span of 19 bases. As DNA, the CDR3 is TGCGCCAGCAGCCAAGGTGCGTTTCCGGGGGAGTCTGGCTACACCTTC. Translated: CASSQGAFPGESGYTF.

The chain joins TRBV4-2 to TRBJ2-1; 14 nucleotides match TRBD2. Unmatched junction bases numbered 9, after V lost 1 base and J lost 7 bases. Germline V gene sequence: CDR1 LGHNA, CDR2 YNFKEQ. The CDR3 has 18 amino acids. The CDR3 nucleotides read TGTGCCAGCAGCCAAGGAGAGAAGGGACTAGCGGGAGATAATGAGCAGTTCTTC. Residues: CASSQGEKGLAGDNEQFF.

This clone was found once. This chain joins TRBV4-1 and TRBJ2-5, with 8 nucleotides matching TRBD2. Trimming cost V 0 bases and J 5 bases; bases outside gene matches: 11. The germline V gene encodes CDR1 MGHRA and CDR2 YSYEKL. This CDR3 is 17 amino acids long. CDR3 amino acids: CASSQESAGGPLETQYF. The CDR3 DNA sequence: TGCGCCAGCAGCCAAGAATCGGCGGGAGGACCTTTGGAGACCCAGTACTTC.